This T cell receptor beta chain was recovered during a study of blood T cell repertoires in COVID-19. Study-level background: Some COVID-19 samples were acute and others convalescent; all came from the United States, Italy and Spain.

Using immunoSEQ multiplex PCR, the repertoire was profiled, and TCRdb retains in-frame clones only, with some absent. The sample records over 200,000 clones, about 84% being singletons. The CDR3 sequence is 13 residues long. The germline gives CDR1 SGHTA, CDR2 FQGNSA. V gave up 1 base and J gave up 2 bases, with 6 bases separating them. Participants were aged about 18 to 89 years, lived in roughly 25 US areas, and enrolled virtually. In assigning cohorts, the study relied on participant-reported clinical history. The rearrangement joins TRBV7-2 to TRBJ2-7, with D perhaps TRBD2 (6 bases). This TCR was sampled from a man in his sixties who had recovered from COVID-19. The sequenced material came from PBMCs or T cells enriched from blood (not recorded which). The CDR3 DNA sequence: TGTGCCAGCAGCTTAGGACTAGCCTACGAGCAGTACTTC. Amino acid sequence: CASSLGLAYEQYF.